The next 29 T cell receptor beta chains were all read from a single sample in a study of response to subunit inactivated influenza vaccine. In TCRdb, the RT-PCR reads were re-called with MiXCR into one record per CDR3 protein. The table shows a few hundred thousand distinct CDR3 sequences, with 12% occurring only once. Sequences were derived from non-naive T cells sorted from PBMCs, sampled around 14 days before vaccination. The receptor source for this set is a man aged 45-65 years who received an inactivated influenza vaccine.

The sample holds a few counts of this clonotype. This chain links TRBV2 with TRBJ2-2; 9 nucleotides agree with TRBD2. This CDR3 is built from 14 residues. Germline loops: CDR1 SNHLY, CDR2 FYNNEI. The V gene end was trimmed by 6 bases and the J gene end by 3 bases; junction bases not matched to a gene: 2. The CDR3 DNA reads TGTGCCAGCAGGATAGCGGGGGACACCGGGGAGCTGTTTTTT. Its translation is CASRIAGDTGELFF.

This clonotype was observed at least ten times. This rearrangement joins TRBV29-1 to TRBJ2-7, with D maybe TRBD2 (6 bases). The germline CDR1 and CDR2 sequences are SQVTM and ANQGSEA. The CDR3 is made up of 14 amino acids. The V end was cut by 4 bases, the J end by 2 bases, with 15 bases between. CDR3 in amino acids: CSVVSGRTAYEQYF. Here the CDR3 DNA reads TGCAGCGTTGTAAGTGGGAGGACCGCCTACGAGCAGTACTTC.

The chain carries TRBV7-2 and TRBJ1-5; possibly TRBD1 for D (5 bases). Trimming stripped 1 base from V and 5 bases from J, with 12 bases between. The CDR3 loop spans 15 amino acids. The germline V gene encodes CDR1 SGHTA and CDR2 FQGNSA. CDR3 sequence reads: CASSLGGRYDQPQHF. DNA of the CDR3: TGTGCCAGCAGCTTAGGGGGCAGATATGATCAGCCCCAGCATTTT.

The J gene is TRBJ1-1, the V gene TRBV7-2; 9 positions agree with TRBD1. This CDR3 spans 15 amino acids. Germline V gene lookup returns CDR1 SGHTA and CDR2 FQGNSA. Trimming cost V 4 bases and J 6 bases; bases outside gene matches: 9. DNA of the CDR3: TGTGCCAGCAGCTATCGACAGGGGGGGGTTGCTGAAGCTTTCTTT. It yields the protein CASSYRQGGVAEAFF.

The V gene is TRBV4-1, the J gene TRBJ1-4; TRBD1 matches 8 bases. The V segment lost 1 base and the J segment 1 base; nucleotides outside the gene matches: 5. Germline V CDR1 and CDR2: MGHRA, YSYEKL. CDR3 length: 17 amino acids. The CDR3 region is CASSQGFGTGTNEKLFF. The CDR3 DNA sequence: TGCGCCAGCAGCCAAGGGTTCGGGACAGGAACTAATGAAAAACTGTTTTTT.

The genes are TRBV4-3 and TRBJ2-7; D is unresolved. The germline CDR1 and CDR2 sequences are LGHNA and YSLEER. CDR3 length equals 18 residues. V lost 1 base and J lost 1, with 20 bases in between. This CDR3 is CASSQAPAGQYLSYEQYF. The CDR3 region has the DNA TGCGCCAGCAGCCAAGCCCCTGCCGGGCAGTACCTATCCTACGAGCAGTACTTC.

The J gene is TRBJ1-4, the V gene TRBV6-1; no definite D call. Trimming removed 2 bases at V and 5 bases at J, with 15 bases between. The V gene's germline CDR1 is MNHNS and CDR2 SASEGT. The CDR3 extends over 16 amino acids. The CDR3 DNA follows: TGTGCCAGCAGTGAATATCGATCACTGAAAAATGAAAAACTGTTTTTT. The encoded protein is CASSEYRSLKNEKLFF.

V usage is TRBV6-2 or TRBV6-3 and J usage is TRBJ2-7, with TRBD1 as a possible D gene (6 bases). Germline V CDR1 and CDR2: MNHEY, SVGEGT. The CDR3 is 14 residues long. Trimming took 7 bases from V and 1 from J, leaving 14 bases between them. This chain's CDR3 is CASNTLTGSYEQYF. The CDR3 DNA sequence: TGTGCCAGCAACACACTGACAGGTTCCTACGAGCAGTACTTC.

Only a few counts were recorded for this clonotype. The gene calls are TRBV10-3 and TRBJ1-5, with unresolved D. Germline CDR1 and CDR2: ENHRY and SYGVKD. With 6 bases removed from V and 4 bases from J, the gap between germline ends came to 16 bases. The CDR3 contains 15 residues. The DNA for the CDR3 is TGTGCCATCAGGGCCAACAGAGATCCGAATCAGCCCCAGCATTTT. It codes for CAIRANRDPNQPQHF.

There are a few counts of this clonotype. This chain connects TRBV5-6 to TRBJ1-4; no definite D call. The CDR3 runs to 13 residues. V was trimmed by 0 bases and J by 8 bases, leaving 8 bases between them. Germline V gene data show CDR1 as SGHDT and CDR2 as YYEEEE. CDR3 amino acids: CASSLDGVEKLFF. CDR3 DNA sequence: TGTGCCAGCAGCTTGGACGGAGTGGAAAAACTGTTTTTT. Together with reference TRBV5-6 and TRBJ1-4, the CDR3 gives the full variable domain: DAGVTQSPTHLIKTRGQQVTLRCSPKSGHDTVSWYQQALGQGPQFIFQYYEEEERQRGNFPDRFSGHQFPNYSSELNVNALLLGDSALYLCASSLDGVEKLFFGSGTQLSVL.

This clonotype came up a few times. V and J are TRBV6-2 or TRBV6-3 and TRBJ2-3, with 13 bases that match TRBD2. This CDR3 contains 18 residues. CDR1 is MNHEY and CDR2 is SVGEGT in the germline V gene. The V and J ends lost 6 bases and 0 bases, in that order; junction bases with no gene match: 9. For the CDR3, the DNA is TGTGCCAGCAGGGGACTAGCGGGGACGCACACGAGCACAGATACGCAGTATTTT. Translation: CASRGLAGTHTSTDTQYF.

This clonotype was found a few times. The chain has TRBV15 and TRBJ1-3; D call uncertain. V was shortened by 4 bases and J by 0 bases, with 7 bases between the two germline ends. The CDR3 consists of 14 residues. Germline loops: CDR1 LNHNV, CDR2 YYDKDF (reference sequence). The CDR3, as DNA: TGTGCCACCAGCAACGTGGGCTCTGGAAACACCATATATTTT. Translating gives CATSNVGSGNTIYF.

This clonotype was recorded a few times. V usage is TRBV5-1 and J usage is TRBJ2-7, with D possibly being TRBD1 (6 bases). Trimming removed 1 base from V and 2 bases from J, with 13 bases in between. The CDR3 is made up of 15 amino acids. CDR1 and CDR2 from the germline V gene are SGHRS and YFSETQ. The CDR3 reads CASSLTTGGTYEQYF. The CDR3 DNA is TGCGCCAGCAGCTTGACGACAGGAGGAACCTACGAGCAGTACTTC.

This clonotype came up a few times. The V gene is TRBV11-3, the J gene TRBJ1-1; D is perhaps TRBD1 (5 bases). The V gene's germline CDR1 is SGHNT and CDR2 YENEEA. This CDR3 region has 12 residues. V lost 1 base to trimming and J lost 10 bases, with 10 bases between them. CDR3 in amino acids: CASSLAQGLAFF. As DNA, the CDR3 is TGTGCCAGCAGCTTAGCCCAGGGCTTAGCTTTCTTT.

The table lists this clonotype with a few counts. In DNA form, the CDR3 reads TGTGCCAGCATAAAGTTCGTTGGACTAGCGGGAGGGTTCGACACCGGGGAGCTGTTTTTT. Its translation is CASIKFVGLAGGFDTGELFF. The chain employs TRBV28 and TRBJ2-2; 15 nucleotides agree with TRBD2. Unmatched junction bases numbered 15, after V lost 7 bases and J lost 3 bases. The germline V gene has CDR1 MDHEN and CDR2 SYDVKM. The CDR3 length is 20 residues. Based on the CDR3 plus reference TRBV28 and TRBJ2-2, the full variable domain is DVKVTQSSRYLVKRTGEKVFLECVQDMDHENMFWYRQDPGLGLRLIYFSYDVKMKEKGDIPEGYSVSREKKERFSLILESASTNQTSMYLCASIKFVGLAGGFDTGELFFGEGSRLTVL.

This chain links TRBV6-1 with TRBJ1-1, with D unresolved. V was shortened by 5 bases and J by 1 base, with 11 bases between the two germline ends. In germline, CDR1 is MNHNS, CDR2 SASEGT. The CDR3 length is 14 residues. The DNA of the CDR3 is TGTGCCAGCAGTCCCCGGGTCTCGAACACTGAAGCTTTCTTT. Its protein is CASSPRVSNTEAFF.

This chain links TRBV7-9 with TRBJ1-2; the D gene is possibly TRBD1 (5 bases). Per germline, CDR1 SEHNR and CDR2 FQNEAQ (reference sequence). The CDR3 totals 13 residues. Trimming shortened V by 5 bases and J by 6 bases, and 13 bases separated the two germline ends. The CDR3 region is CASSPRASDGYTF. CDR3 in DNA: TGTGCCAGCAGCCCCAGGGCGTCGGATGGCTACACCTTC.

The CDR3 sequence: CASSLALRSNTGELFF. CDR3 DNA: TGTGCCAGCAGCTTAGCTCTACGGTCGAACACCGGGGAGCTGTTTTTT. The rearrangement joins TRBV11-2 to TRBJ2-2, with D hard to call. CDR1 and CDR2 (germline): SGHAT, FQNNGV. The CDR3 length is 16 residues. V dropped 1 base and J dropped 0 bases, with 9 bases sitting between them.

The chain has TRBV7-2 and TRBJ2-2; D is perhaps TRBD2 (6 bases). V was trimmed by 5 bases and J by 6 bases, leaving 16 bases between them. Looked up from germline, CDR1 is SGHTA and CDR2 is FQGNSA. This CDR3 region has 15 residues. Here the CDR3 DNA reads TGTGCCAGCAGCCCTGTTTTACGGGGGTCCGGGGAGCTGTTTTTT. Translation: CASSPVLRGSGELFF.

This clonotype was recorded a few times. The genes are TRBV12-3 or TRBV12-4 and TRBJ1-5, with D perhaps TRBD1 (5 bases). Trimming removed 3 bases at V and 2 bases at J, with 11 bases between. CDR3 length equals 15 residues. CDR3 protein: CASSLRRDRNQPQHF. The CDR3 DNA reads TGTGCCAGCAGTTTGAGGAGGGACCGCAATCAGCCCCAGCATTTT.

This clonotype has more than one count but fewer than ten. This chain joins TRBV5-1 and TRBJ1-5; D is undetermined. V was clipped by 2 bases and J by 1 base, with 10 bases between them. The germline CDR1 and CDR2 sequences are SGHRS and YFSETQ. The CDR3 sequence is 15 residues long. DNA for the CDR3: TGCGCCAGCAGCTTCGGGCCTGGGAGCAATCAGCCCCAGCATTTT. Translated, it gives CASSFGPGSNQPQHF.

Remarks on this clonotype: The junction departs from the called germline gene at one end, perhaps through a read error. This sequence joins TRBV20-1 and TRBJ2-1; 8 bases align to TRBD1. The V gene's germline CDR1 is DFQATT and CDR2 SNEGSKA (reference sequence). CDR3 length equals 13 residues. The CDR3 DNA is TGCAGTGCGGACCCCGGGACAGGAGCACTCTCGGACTTC. It codes for CSADPGTGALSDF.

This clonotype was counted many times. The V gene is TRBV11-2, the J gene TRBJ2-1; TRBD2 is a possible D gene (5 bases). This CDR3 has 15 amino acids. Germline assignment: CDR1 SGHAT and CDR2 FQNNGV. V was trimmed by 2 bases and J by 0 bases, leaving 8 bases between them. CDR3 in DNA: TGTGCCAGCAGCTTAACTAGAAGCTCCTACAATGAGCAGTTCTTC. This codes for CASSLTRSSYNEQFF.

V gene TRBV12-3 or TRBV12-4 combines with J gene TRBJ2-1; D gene uncertain. The length of the CDR3 is 14 residues. V lost 3 bases and J lost 6, with 12 bases in between. This chain's CDR3 is CASSLGRATNEQFF. For the CDR3, the DNA is TGTGCCAGCAGTTTGGGCCGAGCGACCAATGAGCAGTTCTTC.

In its sample, this clonotype was seen many times. The chain combines TRBV7-8 with TRBJ2-3, with TRBD2 identical over 8 bases. The CDR3 is made up of 14 amino acids. Trimming cost V 5 bases and J 2 bases; bases outside gene matches: 3. Per the germline V gene, CDR1 is SGHVS and CDR2 is FQNEAQ. The CDR3 DNA is TGTGCCAGCAGCCCTAGCGGGTACACAGATACGCAGTATTTT. It specifies CASSPSGYTDTQYF.

This clonotype was seen only a few times. The V and J genes are TRBV9 and TRBJ2-1; 11 bases align to TRBD2. Germline lookup yields CDR1 SGDLS and CDR2 YYNGEE. The ends lost 6 bases at V and 7 bases at J; junction bases unmatched: 6. The CDR3 runs to 14 residues. The CDR3 region is CASNRLAGPNEQFF. The DNA for the CDR3 is TGTGCCAGCAACCGACTAGCGGGACCGAATGAGCAGTTCTTC.

This clonotype was seen repeatedly, ten times or more. The chain uses TRBV5-5 and TRBJ1-3; tentatively, D is TRBD1 (5 bases). The CDR3 runs 16 residues. CDR1 and CDR2 (germline): SGHKS, YYEKEE (reference sequence). Trimming stripped 4 bases from V and 4 bases from J, with 18 bases between. CDR3 coding DNA: TGTGCCAGCAGCCCTATCAGCAGGGCGAGCGGAAACACCATATATTTT. Encoded protein: CASSPISRASGNTIYF.

This clonotype was picked up many times. The V and J genes are TRBV5-1 and TRBJ1-2, with D tentatively TRBD1 (5 bases). CDR1 and CDR2 from the germline V gene are SGHRS and YFSETQ. The germline V and J ends were trimmed by 0 bases and 8 bases, with 23 bases remaining between them. The CDR3 has 17 residues. The CDR3: CASSLEARYDSVGGYTF. In nucleotides, the CDR3 is TGCGCCAGCAGCTTGGAGGCGCGCTACGACAGCGTAGGCGGCTACACCTTC.

This clonotype was counted many times. The chain joins TRBV24-1 to TRBJ2-1; 12 nucleotides align to TRBD1. V lost 2 bases, J lost 6 bases, and 7 bases stayed unmatched. CDR3 length: 17 residues. CDR1 KGHDR and CDR2 SFDVKD come from the germline V gene. CDR3 loop: CATSDSRGTGGINEQFF. CDR3 bases: TGTGCCACCAGTGATTCCCGCGGGACAGGGGGCATCAATGAGCAGTTCTTC.